The sequence of this TCR beta chain was determined in a study of T cell repertoires in cytomegalovirus infection. Germline CDR1 reads SGHTA; CDR2 reads FQGNSA. The CDR3 totals 14 residues. V lost 5 bases and J 4 bases, leaving 13 bases between the germline ends. TCRdb processed the reads anew with MiXCR; each CDR3 protein has one entry. The sample comprises some 590,000 distinct CDR3 sequences, 40% of which are singletons, and around 48% rests with the top ten. This clonotype was seen more than once but under ten times. Its antigen is not identified. The rearrangement joins TRBV7-2 to TRBJ2-3, with unresolved D. This material consisted of cultured PBMCs, taken from culture after CMV antigen stimulation. This clonotype originated in a human donor in good health (CMV status not recorded). Some clones in this sample may be carry-over from other donors' samples. CDR3 residues: CASSVGPAPDTQYF. The CDR3 DNA reads TGTGCCAGCAGCGTCGGGCCCGCGCCAGATACGCAGTATTTT. Variable domain in full (rest from reference TRBV7-2 and TRBJ2-3): GAGVSQSPSNKVTEKGKDVELRCDPISGHTALYWYRQSLGQGLEFLIYFQGNSAPDKSGLPSDRFSAERTGGSVSTLTIQRTQQEDSAVYLCASSVGPAPDTQYFGPGTRLTVL.